Listed below are T cell receptor beta chains from one sample, sequenced in a study of CD8 T cells in ankylosing spondylitis. TCRdb reprocessed the 5' RACE reads via MiXCR and lists one record per CDR3 protein. In the table there are 150,000 to 200,000 distinct CDR3 sequences, 10% to 15% of which are singletons. The specimen sequenced was blood, either unsorted or a sorted T cell fraction (not recorded which). These TCRs come from a female donor with ankylosing spondylitis or in good health (not recorded which). The CDR3 runs from the conserved cysteine through the conserved F or W. Each record gives: D gene, J gene, V gene, clone size, CDR3 protein, CDR3 DNA. A D gene is named only where the DNA matches it firmly. Where a row states a size, it is once, few, many or the class of an expanded clone; other rows omit it.

.	TRBJ2-2	TRBV11-2	few	CASIAQRGNTGELFF	TGTGCCAGCATCGCCCAGCGCGGGAACACCGGGGAGCTGTTTTTT
.	TRBJ1-3	TRBV12-3/TRBV12-4	few	CASSLDPTGTAEVTIYF	TGTGCCAGCAGTTTAGATCCAACCGGGACCGCAGAGGTCACCATATATTTT
.	TRBJ2-2	TRBV15	few	CATSREGVPGGAGELFF	TGTGCCACCAGCAGAGAAGGCGTCCCCGGGGGAGCCGGGGAGCTGTTTTTT
.	TRBJ1-5	TRBV9	many	CASSPRGNQPQHF	TGTGCCAGCAGCCCCCGCGGGAATCAGCCCCAGCATTTT
TRBD1	TRBJ2-7	TRBV12-3/TRBV12-4	many	CASSLLDRVHEQYF	TGTGCCAGCAGTCTCTTGGACAGGGTGCACGAGCAGTACTTC
.	TRBJ2-2	TRBV7-2	.	CASSSDPGGELFF	TGTGCCAGCAGCTCCGACCCAGGCGGGGAGCTGTTTTTT
.	TRBJ1-6	TRBV20-1	few	CSAGPGPGGAPLHF	TGCAGTGCTGGTCCGGGACCTGGGGGGGCACCCCTCCACTTT
.	TRBJ1-5	TRBV12-3/TRBV12-4	many	CASSRWGQPQHF	TGTGCCAGCAGTCGGTGGGGTCAGCCCCAGCATTTT
.	TRBJ2-5	TRBV14	.	CASSPTVRVETQYF	TGTGCCAGCAGCCCCACCGTGAGAGTGGAGACCCAGTACTTC
TRBD2	TRBJ2-5	TRBV10-3	many	CAISEPSGIQETQYF	TGTGCCATCAGTGAGCCTAGCGGGATCCAAGAGACCCAGTACTTC
.	TRBJ1-2	TRBV7-9	many	CASSPLIGQSYGYTF	TGTGCCAGCAGCCCATTAATCGGACAGTCCTATGGCTACACCTTC